This passage covers 31 T cell receptor beta chains from one sample sequenced in a study of monozygotic twins with inflammatory bowel disease. TCRdb re-called the 5' RACE reads and shows each CDR3 protein once, DNA omitted. With some 190,000 distinct CDR3 sequences in the sample, the ten largest clones hold roughly 7.1%. The specimen sequenced was blood. The origin of the receptors is a human donor with ulcerative colitis or Crohn's disease, or a healthy co-twin of an affected twin (not recorded which).

This rearrangement joins TRBV29-1 to TRBJ2-1; TCRdb reports TRBD2, a call that lacks DNA to check it against. The CDR3 covers 15 residues. Germline-derived CDR1 and CDR2 are SQVTM and ANQGSEA. The CDR3 here is CSVELSGRADNEQFF.

The chain joins TRBV28 to TRBJ2-1; no DNA is available, so the TRBD2 call from TCRdb remains unchecked. Germline values: CDR1 MDHEN, CDR2 SYDVKM. The CDR3 sequence is 18 residues long. The CDR3 here is CASSFPGGTSGRGNEQFF.

The CDR3 loop reads CASSDSGASYEQYF. The chain joins TRBV4-2 to TRBJ2-7. The germline gives CDR1 LGHNA, CDR2 YNFKEQ. This CDR3 spans 14 amino acids.

V is TRBV18 and J is TRBJ2-5; the D gene TCRdb calls, TRBD2, cannot be checked with no DNA. Germline CDR1 and CDR2: KGHSH and LQKENI. The length of the CDR3 is 13 residues. The CDR3 loop is CASSHLAQETQYF.

V is TRBV6-1 and J is TRBJ2-1; TCRdb selects TRBD1, and the lack of DNA leaves this call unchecked. The CDR3 totals 14 residues. Per the germline V gene, CDR1 is MNHNS and CDR2 is SASEGT. The CDR3: CATTGTGVYNEQFF.

V is TRBV7-2 and J is TRBJ2-5; the D gene TCRdb calls, TRBD1, cannot be checked with no DNA. This CDR3 is built from 13 residues. Germline V gene lookup returns CDR1 SGHTA and CDR2 FQGNSA. The CDR3 is CASSRQGKETQYF.

The chain uses TRBV6-1 and TRBJ2-2; TCRdb indicates TRBD1, and absent DNA this call remains unverified. Germline V gene data show CDR1 as MNHNS and CDR2 as SASEGT. The CDR3 runs 14 residues. CDR3 in amino acids: CASRDVWNTGELFF.

CDR3 sequence reads: CASSQEWGGSKNIQYF. The rearrangement joins TRBV4-1 to TRBJ2-4; TCRdb proposes TRBD1, but this gene call is untestable without DNA. The CDR3 is made up of 16 amino acids. The germline gives CDR1 MGHRA, CDR2 YSYEKL.

This chain links TRBV7-2 with TRBJ2-1. Per the germline V gene, CDR1 is SGHTA and CDR2 is FQGNSA. CDR3 length: 13 residues. The CDR3 sequence is CASSLAWGNEQFF.

This chain links TRBV4-1 with TRBJ1-2; there is no DNA to check the TCRdb D call of TRBD1. There are 15 residues in the CDR3. From germline, CDR1 is MGHRA and CDR2 YSYEKL. The CDR3 loop reads CASSAQLGQGRGYTF.

J is TRBJ1-2 and V is TRBV5-1; TCRdb names TRBD1, which stays unverified in the absence of DNA. Germline CDR1 is SGHRS and CDR2 is YFSETQ. The CDR3 is made up of 14 amino acids. CDR3 in amino acids: CASSFNSPLDGYTF.

The chain links TRBV27 to TRBJ1-3. This CDR3 spans 13 amino acids. Germline CDR1 MNHEY, CDR2 SMNVEV (reference sequence). The CDR3 reads CASSPGLENTIYF.

CDR3 sequence: CATQSGQGDEQYF. The chain recombines TRBV19 with TRBJ2-7; TCRdb picks TRBD1, but there is no DNA to check that call. The germline CDR1 and CDR2 sequences are LNHDA and SQIVND (reference sequence). The CDR3 is made up of 13 amino acids. Using reference TRBV19 and TRBJ2-7 for the parts outside the CDR3, the full variable domain is DGGITQSPKYLFRKEGQNVTLSCEQNLNHDAMYWYRQDPGQGLRLIYYSQIVNDFQKGDIAEGYSVSREKKESFPLTVTSAQKNPTAFYLCATQSGQGDEQYFGPGTRLTVT.

The rearrangement joins TRBV4-3 to TRBJ2-7; the TCRdb call, TRBD1, lacks DNA for checking. From germline, CDR1 is LGHNA and CDR2 YSLEER. This CDR3 is built from 13 residues. The CDR3 sequence: CASSQQGSYEQYF.

J is TRBJ2-1 and V is TRBV4-1; there is no DNA to check the TCRdb D call of TRBD2. CDR3 length: 13 residues. CDR1 and CDR2 (germline): MGHRA, YSYEKL. CDR3 region: CASSLLAEYEQFF.

This sequence joins TRBV9 and TRBJ2-1. This CDR3 has 13 amino acids. Per the germline V gene, CDR1 is SGDLS and CDR2 is YYNGEE. The CDR3 reads CASSVSFHNEQFF.

CDR3 in amino acids: CIAPTSGGAYEQYF. The chain has TRBV20-1 and TRBJ2-7; checking the TCRdb D call of TRBD2 is not possible without DNA. CDR3 size: 14 residues. CDR1 DFQATT and CDR2 SNEGSKA come from the germline V gene (reference sequence).

The rearrangement uses TRBV6-2 or TRBV6-3 and TRBJ2-2; the TCRdb call, TRBD1, lacks DNA for checking. This CDR3 region has 14 residues. Germline loops: CDR1 MNHEY, CDR2 SVGEGT. CDR3 amino acids: CASSDGIITRELFF.

The gene calls are TRBV7-2 and TRBJ2-3. The germline CDR1 and CDR2 sequences are SGHTA and FQGNSA. CDR3 length equals 13 residues. The CDR3 loop reads CASSDGYADTQYF.

The chain carries TRBV10-3 and TRBJ1-1. Germline V lookup: CDR1 ENHRY, CDR2 SYGVKD. This CDR3 has 13 amino acids. CDR3: CAISDGVSTEAFF.

This chain connects TRBV5-1 to TRBJ2-1. CDR3 length equals 15 residues. Germline CDR1 is SGHRS and CDR2 is YFSETQ. CDR3 amino acids: CASSFLVGRTGEQFF.

This chain joins TRBV7-9 and TRBJ1-1. Germline CDR1 SEHNR, CDR2 FQNEAQ (reference sequence). This CDR3 spans 12 amino acids. CDR3 in amino acids: CASSLQDTEAFF.

The chain uses TRBV5-6 and TRBJ1-1; without DNA, the TCRdb call of TRBD1 cannot be checked. From germline, CDR1 is SGHDT and CDR2 YYEEEE. The CDR3 extends over 16 amino acids. The CDR3 reads CASSVEGAAADTEAFF.

This chain links TRBV3-1 with TRBJ2-1; TCRdb designates TRBD1, a call that cannot be tested without DNA. This CDR3 has 18 amino acids. Germline CDR1 and CDR2: LGHDT and YNNKEL (reference sequence). The CDR3 protein is CASSQDLRGQGSYNEQFF.

The CDR3 protein is CAISVGTEAFF. The rearrangement joins TRBV10-3 to TRBJ1-1. The CDR3 is made up of 11 amino acids. Germline lookup yields CDR1 ENHRY and CDR2 SYGVKD.

This chain joins TRBV6-1 and TRBJ2-7. Germline V gives CDR1 MNHNS, CDR2 SASEGT. The CDR3 consists of 14 residues. The CDR3 is CASSEEAISYEQYF.

CDR3: CASSLSTGPGDNQPQHF. V and J are TRBV12-3 or TRBV12-4 and TRBJ1-5; the TCRdb D gene call, TRBD1, has no DNA to confirm it. This CDR3 spans 17 amino acids.

The gene calls are TRBV12-3 or TRBV12-4 and TRBJ1-5; TCRdb names TRBD1, which stays unverified in the absence of DNA. There are 16 residues in the CDR3. CDR3 protein: CASSPQGRGQNQPQHF.

The CDR3 sequence: CSVKAFTAYEQYF. The V gene is TRBV20-1, the J gene TRBJ2-7. From germline, CDR1 is DFQATT and CDR2 SNEGSKA (reference sequence). The CDR3 has 13 amino acids.

CDR3 sequence: CASRGLEVAGTDTQYF. The chain recombines TRBV2 with TRBJ2-3; TCRdb proposes TRBD2, but this gene call is untestable without DNA. CDR3 length equals 16 residues. CDR1 and CDR2 (germline): SNHLY, FYNNEI.

The chain has TRBV10-3 and TRBJ2-1; without DNA, the TCRdb call of TRBD2 cannot be checked. In germline, CDR1 is ENHRY, CDR2 SYGVKD. The CDR3 spans 15 residues. CDR3 residues: CAISPAGGDYNEQFF.